Below are 15 T cell receptor beta chains sequenced from a single sample in a study of blood T cell repertoires in COVID-19. The repertoire was sequenced with immunoSEQ multiplex PCR; TCRdb's copy has only in-frame clones and lacks some. The sample shows roughly 200,000 clones, around four fifths of them seen only once. Sequenced sample: peripheral blood. The source of these receptors is a woman of 80 years or more with active or convalescent COVID-19.

The gene calls are TRBV5-5 and TRBJ2-2, with TRBD1 matching 9 bases. The germline CDR1 and CDR2 sequences are SGHKS and YYEKEE (reference sequence). V lost 3 bases, J lost 6 bases, and 9 bases stayed unmatched. The CDR3 has 16 amino acids. In nucleotides, the CDR3 is TGTGCCAGCAGCTCATACAGGGGGCTTTTTCCCGGGGAGCTGTTTTTT. Amino acids: CASSSYRGLFPGELFF.

The V call is TRBV7-9, the J call TRBJ2-4; no firm D call. Germline V lookup: CDR1 SEHNR, CDR2 FQNEAQ (reference sequence). The V end lost 4 bases, the J end lost 0 bases, and 7 bases lay between the germline ends. The length of the CDR3 is 14 residues. CDR3 nucleotides: TGTGCCAGCAGCTCCCCCGGAGCCAAAAACATTCAGTACTTC. This gives the protein CASSSPGAKNIQYF.

The chain uses TRBV5-4 and TRBJ2-7, with TRBD2 matching over 8 bases. The CDR3 covers 15 residues. V lost 0 bases to trimming and J lost 2 bases; unmatched junction nucleotides: 4. The germline V gene encodes CDR1 SGHNT and CDR2 YYREEE (reference sequence). DNA for the CDR3: TGTGCCAGCAGCTTGGCTGGCGGGGGGACCTACGAGCAGTACTTC. Residues: CASSLAGGGTYEQYF.

The chain combines TRBV4-3 with TRBJ1-1, with D perhaps matching TRBD1 (5 bases). Trimming left V 1 base short and J 1 base short, with 10 bases between. The CDR3 spans 15 residues. From germline, CDR1 is LGHNA and CDR2 YSLEER. CDR3 loop: CASSQGFRANTEAFF. CDR3 nucleotide sequence: TGCGCCAGCAGCCAAGGTTTCAGGGCGAACACTGAAGCTTTCTTT.

The chain employs TRBV7-6 and TRBJ2-7, with 11 positions matching TRBD2. The V gene's germline CDR1 is SGHVS and CDR2 FNYEAQ. The V segment lost 2 bases and the J segment 5 bases; nucleotides outside the gene matches: 8. The CDR3 extends over 16 amino acids. The CDR3 sequence is CASSLTPGLAANEQYF. The CDR3 nucleotides are TGTGCCAGCAGCTTAACTCCGGGACTAGCGGCCAACGAGCAGTACTTC.

The chain joins TRBV4-3 to TRBJ2-7, with D possibly matching TRBD2 (5 bases). V dropped 0 bases and J dropped 0 bases, with 6 bases sitting between them. The CDR3 covers 14 residues. Germline CDR1 is LGHNA and CDR2 is YSLEER. Here the CDR3 DNA reads TGCGCCAGCAGCCAAGATCGGGGCTCCTACGAGCAGTACTTC. Encoded protein: CASSQDRGSYEQYF.

This clone was found a few times. The rearrangement uses TRBV6-2 or TRBV6-3 and TRBJ1-5; D is unresolved. Trimming removed 5 bases from V and 0 bases from J, with 17 bases in between. Germline values: CDR1 MNHEY, CDR2 SVGEGT. The CDR3 consists of 17 residues. The CDR3 protein is CASSQRPARYSNQPQHF. The CDR3 DNA reads TGTGCCAGCAGTCAGAGGCCGGCCAGATATAGCAATCAGCCCCAGCATTTT.

In its sample, this clone was seen many times. The chain links TRBV5-8 to TRBJ2-7; 11 bases fit TRBD2. Per germline, CDR1 SGHTS and CDR2 YDEGEE. J gave up 3 bases and V 2 bases, and 13 bases lay outside the gene matches. The CDR3 runs to 18 residues. CDR3 sequence: CASSFSSGGNRPIYEQYF. Here the CDR3 DNA reads TGTGCCAGCAGCTTTTCTAGCGGGGGGAACCGCCCCATCTACGAGCAGTACTTC.

The CDR3 is CASSQGISGGAGANVLTF. CDR3 coding DNA: TGTGCCAGCAGCCAAGGTATTAGCGGGGGGGCCGGGGCCAACGTCCTGACTTTC. The chain has TRBV3-1 (or the pseudogene TRBV3-2) and TRBJ2-6, with 11 bases fitting TRBD2. This CDR3 is built from 18 residues. V lost 1 base and J lost 4; bases outside the gene matches: 6. Germline V gene lookup returns CDR1 LGHDT and CDR2 YNNKEL (reference sequence).

This chain uses TRBV6-5 with TRBJ1-4; TRBD1 agrees at 8 bases. Germline CDR1 is MNHEY and CDR2 is SVGAGI. The trim removed 4 bases at V and 4 bases at J, leaving 5 bases unmatched. This CDR3 comprises 15 residues. CDR3 nucleotide sequence: TGTGCCAGCAGTTCACGGACAGGGCTTAATGAAAAACTGTTTTTT. It is translated as CASSSRTGLNEKLFF.

The V call is TRBV5-1, the J call TRBJ2-2; D may be TRBD1 (6 bases). The germline V and J ends were trimmed by 4 bases and 4 bases, with 14 bases remaining between them. The CDR3 has 15 amino acids. Germline loops: CDR1 SGHRS, CDR2 YFSETQ. The DNA of the CDR3 is TGCGCCAGCAGCGCACCACAGGGTTCCACCGGGGAGCTGTTTTTT. Residues: CASSAPQGSTGELFF. Combining the CDR3 with reference TRBV5-1 and TRBJ2-2 gives the whole variable domain KAGVTQTPRYLIKTRGQQVTLSCSPISGHRSVSWYQQTPGQGLQFLFEYFSETQRNKGNFPGRFSGRQFSNSRSEMNVSTLELGDSALYLCASSAPQGSTGELFFGEGSRLTVL.

As for this clone: One junction end does not reproduce the germline sequence, and a read error may be involved. The J gene is TRBJ1-2, the V gene TRBV9; D perhaps matches TRBD1 (6 bases). The germline CDR1 and CDR2 sequences are SGDLS and YYNGEE. The CDR3 totals 17 residues. As DNA, the CDR3 is TGTGCCAGCAGCGTAGGAGGCAGGGGAGTTCTAGACTATAGCTACACCTTC. This gives the protein CASSVGGRGVLDYSYTF.

The V gene is TRBV28, the J gene TRBJ2-7; D perhaps matches TRBD2 (6 bases). Germline CDR1 is MDHEN and CDR2 is SYDVKM. The CDR3 totals 18 residues. V was trimmed by 2 bases and J by 0 bases, leaving 20 bases between them. The CDR3 nucleotides read TGTGCCAGCAGTTTACGGGGGTATGTGGGACGGGGCTCCTACGAGCAGTACTTC. Its protein product is CASSLRGYVGRGSYEQYF.

The genes are TRBV6-5 and TRBJ1-5; TRBD1 matches 10 bases. The junction had 8 bases not matched to a gene; V was cut back by 6 bases and J by 6 bases. The CDR3 is 15 residues long. The V gene's germline CDR1 is MNHEY and CDR2 SVGAGI. CDR3 DNA: TGTGCCAGCAGGGCCGACAGGGGGCGTATTCAGCCCCAGCATTTT. The encoded protein is CASRADRGRIQPQHF.

The V call is TRBV27, the J call TRBJ1-1; possible D gene TRBD1, 5 bases. The CDR3 loop spans 14 amino acids. From germline, CDR1 is MNHEY and CDR2 SMNVEV (reference sequence). Trimming took off 0 bases at V and 4 bases at J, with 9 bases between the two ends. The DNA for the CDR3 is TGTGCCAGCAGTTTATCAGGGGTACGCACTGAAGCTTTCTTT. It yields the protein CASSLSGVRTEAFF.